The entry below describes one TCR beta chain. The source of the sample is a study of T cells in Graves' hyperthyroidism and ophthalmopathy. Researchers amplified the TCR beta CDR3 regions from RNA transcripts. When the TCR CDR3 underwent first-round RT-PCR, the HTBI primer set was used. TCRdb called the multiplex PCR reads again in MiXCR, with one record for every CDR3 protein. The sample consists of roughly 710,000 distinct CDR3 sequences, around a third of them appearing once. CDR3 length equals 13 residues. The V end lost 5 bases, the J end lost 4 bases, and 11 bases lay between the germline ends. The germline V gene has CDR1 SNHLY and CDR2 FYNNEI.

The V gene is TRBV2, the J gene TRBJ1-2; D is undetermined. The sequence was obtained from a middle-aged woman with Graves' hyperthyroidism. The sequencing sample was made of blood. CDR3 nucleotide sequence: TGTGCCAGCAGTCCCGACATCGCCTATGGCTACACCTTC. Its translation: CASSPDIAYGYTF.